The sequence of this T cell receptor beta chain was determined in a study of cytomegalovirus exposure and HLA in healthy donors (dated by TCRdb to the late 2010s). The study in broad terms: An earlier analysis of approximately 640 of the donors reported 250 to 300 Gb of sequence data and about 100 million unique TCR beta sequences from 190 million or so T cells. Approximately 310 gigabases of sequencing data and 78 million or so unique TCR sequences were included in an early release covering about 600 HLA-typed donors. Among the roughly 400 genotyped donors, around 81% belonged to the genetic ancestry cluster associated with self-reported Caucasian donors. The study was designed to test whether signatures of past pathogen exposure could be identified by cataloging public T cell receptors. The T cell repertoires of several hundred subjects were profiled by immunosequencing and related to cytomegalovirus serostatus. A separate validation cohort of roughly 120 different subjects was used in addition to the 666-subject first cohort. To predict cytomegalovirus infection status, the study combined high-throughput TCR immunosequencing, statistical association of individual TCRs with disease status, and machine learning. A later analysis re-analyzed previously published TCR beta repertoires from 650 to 800 donors and added high-resolution HLA genotyping to study TCR occurrence patterns. Rather than using new phenotypic data, the later analysis identified candidate immune exposures from TCR beta sequences and from how often those sequences occurred across donors. An earlier analysis of more than 450 of the donors used high-throughput TCR beta sequencing to judge whether each TCR beta V gene segment behaved as functional or pseudogenic. Alongside the repertoire data, information on donor age, sex, ethnicity and CMV serostatus was compiled. A later genetic analysis used genome-wide SNP genotypes for 398 of the 666 donors, treating that subset as a discovery cohort. Every discovery cohort repertoire had been produced on one sequencing platform. HLA typing covered class I and class II loci at four-digit resolution. Typing coverage varied by locus: about 629-640 donors for A, B, C, DRB1 and DQB1; 500 to 550 for DQA1; 600 to 610 for DPA1; approximately 450 for DPB1. About five DR-DQ haplotypes were treated as single units for association and clustering because of strong linkage in the cohort. Among some 400 genotyped donors of the cohort, an average of roughly 240,000 unique TCR beta nucleotide sequences were sequenced per donor, around a sixth of them non-productive. The paper's findings and limits, for the study overall: In the study, 164 TCR beta chains were listed as associated with cytomegalovirus. In a later analysis, HLA-associated TCR beta chains showed more clonal expansion and lower generation probabilities than non-associated chains that were equally common. A later analysis found that TCR association rates varied across HLA loci, with DRB1 alleles showing the most associated TCRs and HLA-C alleles the fewest. Presence/absence analyses assumed roughly uniform sequencing depth across donors, an assumption that may not hold. A later genetic analysis reported fewer N-insertions in productive TCRs among donors in an Asian-associated ancestry cluster than the roughly 700-donor mean. Most TCR sequences were seen in very few donors, while some public TCRs were found in many individuals. In both the original and validation cohorts, the classifier was reported to diagnose cytomegalovirus status with high specificity and sensitivity. The 87-base-pair reads could not distinguish some IMGT-functional V segments, including TRBV6-2 and TRBV6-3, so those segments were excluded. HLA typing was unavailable for some donors at each locus, so association tests used only the typed subset. Because counts were too low, 15 or so rarely observed V segments, including chromosome 9 orphons, were excluded from the earlier analysis of 587 of the donors. Linkage disequilibrium might explain the correlated functional status among segregating V segments, but an unknown experimental factor could not be excluded. According to a later analysis, parvovirus B19, influenza, CMV and Epstein-Barr virus appeared linked to several top co-occurrence clusters. A further reported finding was that TCR beta sequences accurately predicted the HLA-A and HLA-B alleles for most subjects in the first cohort. In a later analysis, most CMV-associated TCR beta chains were found to appear HLA-restricted, with HLA associations seemingly driven largely by CMV exposure. Immune exposure information for the cohort was limited to CMV serostatus. Assigning TCR associations to individual alleles was difficult when HLA alleles, especially DR and DQ, strongly co-occurred. Only TCR beta chains were sequenced in this cohort, and the absence of alpha or paired-chain data limited detectable features. A group of highly shared sequence variants was considered likely to be a technical artifact of the sequencing pipeline. In an earlier analysis of around 600 of the donors, most TCR beta V segments appeared in productive rearrangements about 90% or about 30% of the time, broadly matching IMGT annotations. V-gene and J-gene trimming of TCR beta chains was associated with a missense DCLRE1C variant in a later genetic analysis, and the association was replicated in an independent cohort. Specific HLA alleles were associated with 15,000 to 20,000 TCR beta sequences at a false discovery rate of 0.05 in a later analysis. The authors suggested that the approach could potentially be generalized to other disease states and immunological phenotypes. In vitro tests confirmed that a few of the cytomegalovirus-associated TCR beta chains recognize cytomegalovirus antigens.

The cohort was made up of 500 to 850 healthy bone marrow donors. At the time of sampling, all cohort members were nominally healthy, though unrecorded immune exposures were likely present. The donor was CMV seronegative and belonged to the group of over 300 seronegative cohort members. Every donor gave a peripheral blood sample, and the peripheral blood mononuclear cells from that sample were used for TCR beta sequencing. Genomic DNA extraction from the blood cell samples was performed with the Qiagen DNeasy Blood Extraction Kit. Turning to this clone: No antigen is known for it. No base quality values were provided; no much bigger clone lies one nucleotide off.

Reading from cysteine to phenylalanine, the CDR3 counts 14 amino acids. The CDR3 DNA has 42 bases and is translated from base 1. Germline trimming: 4 bases from V, 1 base from J; junction bases outside gene matches: 4. The germline V gene encodes CDR1 SGHNT and CDR2 YYREEE (reference sequence). The library was made by the immunoSEQ multiplex PCR assay. For the multiplex PCR, a mixture combining 60 forward primers for TCR Vbeta segments and 13 reverse primers for TCR Jbeta segments was used. Amplification of the CDR3 region of rearranged TCR beta genes was performed with a multiplex PCR assay on genomic DNA. The Illumina HiSeq System was used to sequence the amplified TCR beta libraries as 87-base-pair reads. As for how the authors treated the data: A later analysis counted some 80 million unique TCR beta chains across the 700 or so repertoires, and 9 million to 14 million of these chains were shared by at least two donors. Raw reads were error-corrected and collapsed into unique sequences by a nearest-neighbor algorithm in which closely related sequences were merged to remove PCR and sequencing errors. Alignment of CDR3 sequences to IMGT reference sequences was used to assign V, D and J gene segments. Each retained sequence needed at least a six-nucleotide match to both a V gene segment and a J gene segment. Rearrangements were classified as productive when the CDR3 lacked stop codons and remained in frame with V and J, and all other rearrangements were classified as non-productive. CDR3 was defined according to IMGT convention as the region running from the second conserved V-encoded cysteine to the conserved J-encoded phenylalanine. Sequences without an unambiguous match to a single V gene segment were excluded from the earlier analysis of several hundred of the donors. In an earlier analysis of 587 of the donors, V segments were called functional above 56.7% productive rearrangements and were called segregating when the between-donor standard deviation exceeded 5%. To diagnose cytomegalovirus status from the catalog of TCR beta chain sequences, a statistical classification framework was built. In a later analysis, V and J genes were assigned by comparing TCR nucleotide sequences against IMGT/GENE-DB human TR gene sequences. Using the TCRdist pipeline, a later analysis assigned CDR3 sequences along with most-parsimonious VDJ recombination scenarios. In a later analysis, each TCR beta chain was defined by its CDR3 amino acid sequence together with its V-gene family, and reads without a unique V-gene family were excluded. In a later analysis, approximately 590 highly shared, low-generation-probability nucleotide sequences were removed to address suspected cross-contamination and a sequencing artifact. A later analysis calculated a clonal expansion index for each public chain from normalized within-repertoire ranks of inferred template counts. In a later analysis, generation probabilities were computed with a VDJ recombination model fitted to out-of-frame rearrangements, and the resulting probabilities were checked against IGoR. Hypergeometric tests were used in a later analysis to score TCR-TCR, TCR-HLA and TCR-CMV co-occurrence, with a repertoire-size bias correction applied to the TCR pairs. False discovery rates were estimated in a later analysis by permuting HLA or CMV assignments 20 times. In a later analysis, co-occurring TCRs were grouped using DBSCAN, and TCRdist sequence similarity was added for clustering within HLA-allele-positive subsets. Repertoires with fewer than 30,000 or more than 120,000 public chains were left out of co-occurrence clustering, as were five repertoires with anomalous nucleotide sharing. The source is immuneACCESS, and TCRdb retained only in-frame sequences with V and J called. Part of the clones is not carried over; for the studies checked, unresolved V genes explain less than half of this, and the remainder is unexplained. V, J and clone size reflect that table, while D and trimming were determined from the DNA. This sample holds approximately 160,000 clones; 75% were observed only once. The ten largest account for around 4.7% of the sample.

This sequence originates from a male donor in good health and CMV-seronegative. The sample consisted of PBMCs. The rearrangement combines TRBV5-4 with TRBJ1-1; 7 central nucleotides agree with TRBD1. The CDR3 corresponds to CASSRGQTNTEAFF. The sequenced DNA is TGTGCCAGCAGCCGGGGACAGACGAACACTGAAGCTTTCTTT.